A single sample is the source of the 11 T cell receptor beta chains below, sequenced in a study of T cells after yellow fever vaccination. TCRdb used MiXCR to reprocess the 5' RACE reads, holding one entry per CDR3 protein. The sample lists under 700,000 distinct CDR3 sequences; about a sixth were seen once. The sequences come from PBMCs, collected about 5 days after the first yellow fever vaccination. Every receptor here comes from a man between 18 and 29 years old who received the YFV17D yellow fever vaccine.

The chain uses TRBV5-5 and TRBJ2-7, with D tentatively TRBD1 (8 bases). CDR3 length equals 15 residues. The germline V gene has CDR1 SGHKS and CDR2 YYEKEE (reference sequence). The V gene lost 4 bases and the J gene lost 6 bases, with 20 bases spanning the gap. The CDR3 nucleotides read TGTGCCAGCAGCGCGACCGGACAGGGAGGGTTCGAGCAGTACGTC. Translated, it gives CASSATGQGGFEQYV.

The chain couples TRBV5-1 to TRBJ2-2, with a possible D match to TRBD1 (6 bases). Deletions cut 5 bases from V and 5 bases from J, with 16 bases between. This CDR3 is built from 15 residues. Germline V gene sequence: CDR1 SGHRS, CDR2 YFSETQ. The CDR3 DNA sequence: TGCGCCAGCAGTCCAACGCAGGGGTGGACCGGGGAGCTGTTTTTT. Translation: CASSPTQGWTGELFF.

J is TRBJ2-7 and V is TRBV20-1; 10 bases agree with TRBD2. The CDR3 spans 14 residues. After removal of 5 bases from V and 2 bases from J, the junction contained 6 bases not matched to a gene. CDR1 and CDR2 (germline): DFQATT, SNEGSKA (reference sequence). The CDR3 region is CSAYLLAGAYEQYF. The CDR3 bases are TGCAGTGCTTACCTTCTAGCGGGGGCCTACGAGCAGTACTTC.

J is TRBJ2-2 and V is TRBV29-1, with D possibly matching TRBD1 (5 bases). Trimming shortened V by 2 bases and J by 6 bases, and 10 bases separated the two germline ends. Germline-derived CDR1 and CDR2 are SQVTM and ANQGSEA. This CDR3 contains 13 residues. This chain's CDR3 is CSVERGRAGELFF. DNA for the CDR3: TGCAGCGTTGAAAGGGGAAGGGCCGGGGAGCTGTTTTTT.

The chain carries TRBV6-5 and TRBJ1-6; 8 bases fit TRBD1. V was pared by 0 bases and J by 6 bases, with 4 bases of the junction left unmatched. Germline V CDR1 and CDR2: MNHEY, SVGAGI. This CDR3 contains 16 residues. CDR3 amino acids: CASSYSRQGFNSPLHF. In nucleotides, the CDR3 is TGTGCCAGCAGTTACTCGAGACAGGGGTTTAATTCACCCCTCCACTTT.

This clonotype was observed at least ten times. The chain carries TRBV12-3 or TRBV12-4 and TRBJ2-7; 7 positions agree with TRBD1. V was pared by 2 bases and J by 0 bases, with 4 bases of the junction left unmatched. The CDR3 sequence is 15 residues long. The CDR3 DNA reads TGTGCCAGCAGTTTAAGGGGGCTCAGCTCCTACGAGCAGTACTTC. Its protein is CASSLRGLSSYEQYF.

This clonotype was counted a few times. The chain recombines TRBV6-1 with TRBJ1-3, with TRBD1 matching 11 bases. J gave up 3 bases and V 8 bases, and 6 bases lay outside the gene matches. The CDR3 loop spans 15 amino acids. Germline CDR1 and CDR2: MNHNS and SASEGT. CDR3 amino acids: CASGTGGTFGNTIYF. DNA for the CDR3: TGTGCCAGCGGGACAGGGGGAACCTTTGGAAACACCATATATTTT.

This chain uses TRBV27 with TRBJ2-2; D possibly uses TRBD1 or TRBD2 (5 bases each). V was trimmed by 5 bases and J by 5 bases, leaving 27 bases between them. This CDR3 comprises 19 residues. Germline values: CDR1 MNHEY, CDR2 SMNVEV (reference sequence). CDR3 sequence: CASSLTPPQRPGGTGELFF. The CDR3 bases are TGTGCCAGCAGTCTTACACCCCCTCAACGACCTGGGGGAACCGGGGAGCTGTTTTTT.

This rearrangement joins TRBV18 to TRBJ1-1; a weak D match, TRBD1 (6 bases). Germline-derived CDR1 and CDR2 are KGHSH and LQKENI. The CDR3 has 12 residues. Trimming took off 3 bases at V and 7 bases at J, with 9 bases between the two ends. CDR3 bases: TGTGCCAGCTCACCGCAGGGGATTGAAGCTTTCTTT. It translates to CASSPQGIEAFF.

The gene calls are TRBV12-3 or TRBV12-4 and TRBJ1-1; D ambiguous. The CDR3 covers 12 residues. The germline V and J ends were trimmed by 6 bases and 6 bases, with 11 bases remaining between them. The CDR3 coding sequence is TGTGCCAGCAGCCAGCCGGGTTCTGAAGCTTTCTTT. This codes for CASSQPGSEAFF.

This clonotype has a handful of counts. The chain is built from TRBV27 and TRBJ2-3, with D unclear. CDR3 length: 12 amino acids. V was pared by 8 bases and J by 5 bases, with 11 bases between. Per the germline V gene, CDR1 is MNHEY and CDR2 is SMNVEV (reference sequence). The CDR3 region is CASRMIGDTQYF. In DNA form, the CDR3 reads TGTGCCAGCCGTATGATTGGAGATACGCAGTATTTT.